What follows are 25 T cell receptor beta chains derived from one specimen sequenced in a study of cytomegalovirus exposure and HLA in healthy donors. PCR employed 60 Vbeta and 13 Jbeta primers. Libraries were prepared by immunoSEQ multiplex PCR; TCRdb keeps only in-frame clonotypes and omits some of them. The sample includes around 100,000 clones, about 82% of them seen just once. The sequenced sample consisted of PBMCs. The receptors were sampled from a man under 40 in good health and CMV-seronegative.

The V call is TRBV5-1, the J call TRBJ1-4; D gene uncertain. Trimming shortened V by 0 bases and J by 3 bases, and 9 bases separated the two germline ends. This CDR3 region has 15 residues. Germline CDR1 and CDR2: SGHRS and YFSETQ. DNA of the CDR3: TGCGCCAGCAGCTTGGCCGGAACAGCTAATGAAAAACTGTTTTTT. This sequence encodes CASSLAGTANEKLFF. Looking up the rest from reference TRBV5-1 and TRBJ1-4 gives the full variable domain: KAGVTQTPRYLIKTRGQQVTLSCSPISGHRSVSWYQQTPGQGLQFLFEYFSETQRNKGNFPGRFSGRQFSNSRSEMNVSTLELGDSALYLCASSLAGTANEKLFFGSGTQLSVL.

This chain links TRBV19 with TRBJ1-2, with 7 bases identical to TRBD1. J was trimmed by 4 bases and V by 5 bases; bases with no gene match: 13. Germline lookup yields CDR1 LNHDA and CDR2 SQIVND (reference sequence). The CDR3 is made up of 16 amino acids. CDR3 protein: CASSPIPTGQVYGYTF. The CDR3 region has the DNA TGTGCCAGTAGTCCCATTCCGACAGGGCAAGTCTATGGCTACACCTTC.

The rearrangement uses TRBV25-1 and TRBJ2-1, with 10 bases aligning to TRBD1. CDR3 size: 15 residues. Germline V gene sequence: CDR1 MGHDK, CDR2 SYGVNS. The V gene end was trimmed by 6 bases and the J gene end by 3 bases; junction bases not matched to a gene: 5. The CDR3 DNA follows: TGTGCCAGCAGGGGACAGGGGAGGGGCTACAATGAGCAGTTCTTC. Amino acids: CASRGQGRGYNEQFF.

The chain carries TRBV13 and TRBJ2-7; a weak D match, TRBD2 (6 bases). Germline V lookup: CDR1 PRHDT, CDR2 FYEKMQ (reference sequence). V was pared by 4 bases and J by 2 bases, with 15 bases between. The CDR3 contains 15 residues. Here the CDR3 DNA reads TGTGCCAGCAGCTCAAAGGGACTGCGTGCCTACGAGCAGTACTTC. Protein product: CASSSKGLRAYEQYF. The variable domain in full, completed from reference TRBV13 and TRBJ2-7, reads AAGVIQSPRHLIKEKRETATLKCYPIPRHDTVYWYQQGPGQDPQFLISFYEKMQSDKGSIPDRFSAQQFSDYHSELNMSSLELGDSALYFCASSSKGLRAYEQYFGPGTRLTVT.

The gene calls are TRBV6-6 and TRBJ1-3, with a weak D call TRBD1 (6 bases). CDR1 is MNHNY, CDR2 SVGAGI, per germline (reference sequence). The CDR3 sequence is 15 residues long. Trimming took 6 bases from V and 0 from J, leaving 12 bases between them. CDR3 residues: CASSLQGFSGNTIYF. The CDR3 DNA follows: TGTGCCAGCAGCCTACAGGGCTTCTCTGGAAACACCATATATTTT.

The gene calls are TRBV5-4 and TRBJ2-7, with D possibly TRBD2 on 6 matching bases. The CDR3 covers 14 residues. Germline CDR1 reads SGHNT; CDR2 reads YYREEE (reference sequence). V was cut by 1 base and J by 6 bases, with 14 bases left in between. CDR3 region: CASSLMAGPPEQYF. In DNA form, the CDR3 reads TGTGCCAGCAGCTTGATGGCGGGACCTCCCGAGCAGTACTTC.

Only a few counts were recorded for this clone. The V call is TRBV7-7, the J call TRBJ2-6, with 7 bases aligning to TRBD2. The length of the CDR3 is 17 residues. The J segment lost 2 bases and the V segment lost 1 base, leaving 5 bases of the junction unmatched. Germline values: CDR1 SSHAT, CDR2 FNYEAQ (reference sequence). DNA for the CDR3: TGTGCCAGCAGCTTAGGTCGCGGGAGAACTGGGGCCAACGTCCTGACTTTC. Its protein product is CASSLGRGRTGANVLTF.

The chain uses TRBV11-2 and TRBJ2-1, with 9 bases that match TRBD1. The V gene's germline CDR1 is SGHAT and CDR2 FQNNGV. This CDR3 comprises 16 residues. V dropped 3 bases and J dropped 1; count of bases not matched to a gene: 4. Written as DNA, the CDR3 is TGTGCCAGCAGCTTTACGACAGGGGGGTCCTACAATGAGCAGTTCTTC. Its protein product is CASSFTTGGSYNEQFF.

The V and J genes are TRBV6-6 and TRBJ2-5; 7 bases are a match to TRBD2. The CDR3 is made up of 12 amino acids. V trimming: 3 bases; J trimming: 5 bases; junction bases outside the gene matches: 0. The germline CDR1 and CDR2 sequences are MNHNY and SVGAGI (reference sequence). Here the CDR3 reads CASSYSGETQYF. The CDR3 DNA sequence: TGTGCCAGCAGTTATAGCGGGGAGACCCAGTACTTC.

This clone was detected only a few times. V gene TRBV7-9 combines with J gene TRBJ1-3, with TRBD1 matching over 11 bases. The CDR3 sequence is 13 residues long. Unmatched junction bases numbered 0, after V lost 4 bases and J lost 7 bases. Germline CDR1 reads SEHNR; CDR2 reads FQNEAQ (reference sequence). In DNA form, the CDR3 reads TGTGCCAGCAGCTGGACAGGGGGCAACACCATATATTTT. Residues: CASSWTGGNTIYF.

V and J are TRBV28 and TRBJ2-6; maybe TRBD1 (5 bases). Germline V CDR1 and CDR2: MDHEN, SYDVKM. This CDR3 is built from 16 residues. V was shortened by 2 bases and J by 2 bases, with 10 bases between the two germline ends. The CDR3 is CASSLGWGAGANVLTF. The CDR3 nucleotides are TGTGCCAGCAGTTTAGGATGGGGCGCTGGGGCCAACGTCCTGACTTTC. Complete variable domain (other parts from reference TRBV28 and TRBJ2-6): DVKVTQSSRYLVKRTGEKVFLECVQDMDHENMFWYRQDPGLGLRLIYFSYDVKMKEKGDIPEGYSVSREKKERFSLILESASTNQTSMYLCASSLGWGAGANVLTFGAGSRLTVL.

The chain joins TRBV4-1 to TRBJ2-1; D possibly corresponds to TRBD2 (6 bases). CDR3 length equals 16 residues. Trimming removed 1 base from V and 0 bases from J, with 10 bases in between. Per germline, CDR1 MGHRA and CDR2 YSYEKL. CDR3 protein: CASSQGSGVSYNEQFF. The CDR3 coding sequence is TGCGCCAGCAGCCAAGGATCGGGAGTCTCCTACAATGAGCAGTTCTTC.

The chain joins TRBV6-1 to TRBJ1-5, with a possible D match to TRBD1 (6 bases). Trimming stripped 7 bases from V and 6 bases from J, with 19 bases between. In germline, CDR1 is MNHNS, CDR2 SASEGT. There are 15 residues in the CDR3. The CDR3 DNA is TGTGCCAGCATGACCCAAACAGGGTTTCGTCAGCCCCAGCATTTT. Its translation: CASMTQTGFRQPQHF.

The chain is built from TRBV6-1 and TRBJ1-1; D may be TRBD1 (6 bases). The CDR3 length is 15 residues. V shed 6 bases and J shed 4 bases, with 18 bases lying between them. Per the germline V gene, CDR1 is MNHNS and CDR2 is SASEGT. CDR3 loop: CASRRGGGSSTEAFF. The CDR3 nucleotides are TGTGCCAGCAGGAGGGGCGGGGGCTCTAGCACTGAAGCTTTCTTT.

A few counts support this clone. This specimen includes other DNA sequences encoding the same CDR3. The chain combines TRBV18 with TRBJ2-5; TRBD2 matches 11 bases. This CDR3 comprises 15 residues. The V gene end was trimmed by 3 bases and the J gene end by 1 base; junction bases not matched to a gene: 1. Germline CDR1 and CDR2: KGHSH and LQKENI. The CDR3 DNA follows: TGTGCCAGCTCACCCCTAGCGGGGGGCCAAGAGACCCAGTACTTC. This encodes CASSPLAGGQETQYF.

This sequence joins TRBV5-1 and TRBJ2-6, with D perhaps matching TRBD1 (5 bases). The germline V gene has CDR1 SGHRS and CDR2 YFSETQ. The CDR3 totals 16 residues. Trimming cost V 4 bases and J 0 bases, with 11 bases left between them. The DNA for the CDR3 is TGCGCCAGCAGCCCAACAGGCTACTCTGGGGCCAACGTCCTGACTTTC. Protein sequence: CASSPTGYSGANVLTF. Full variable domain (remainder filled in from reference TRBV5-1 and TRBJ2-6): KAGVTQTPRYLIKTRGQQVTLSCSPISGHRSVSWYQQTPGQGLQFLFEYFSETQRNKGNFPGRFSGRQFSNSRSEMNVSTLELGDSALYLCASSPTGYSGANVLTFGAGSRLTVL.

The chain is built from TRBV6-1 and TRBJ2-7, with TRBD1 matching over 9 bases. Germline CDR1 MNHNS, CDR2 SASEGT. V was clipped by 1 base and J by 4 bases; unmatched bases: 5. The CDR3 spans 15 residues. CDR3 region: CASSEGGTGYYEQYF. In nucleotides, the CDR3 is TGTGCCAGCAGTGAAGGGGGGACAGGGTATTACGAGCAGTACTTC.

V usage is TRBV6-6 and J usage is TRBJ2-2; perhaps TRBD1 as D (5 bases). This CDR3 spans 13 amino acids. Deletions cut 6 bases from V and 4 bases from J, with 9 bases between. Germline lookup yields CDR1 MNHNY and CDR2 SVGAGI (reference sequence). As DNA, the CDR3 is TGTGCCAGCAGGACAGACAGCACCGGGGAGCTGTTTTTT. Translation: CASRTDSTGELFF.

The chain joins TRBV30 to TRBJ1-1, with TRBD1 identical over 9 bases. Trimming removed 3 bases from V and 11 bases from J; junction bases left unmatched: 10. The CDR3 has 13 residues. Germline V lookup: CDR1 GTSNPN, CDR2 SVGIG (reference sequence). Here the CDR3 DNA reads TGTGCCTGGAGGGGACAGGGTCCCAAGAGGGCTTTCTTT. It encodes CAWRGQGPKRAFF. Filled out from reference TRBV30 and TRBJ1-1, the complete variable domain reads SQTIHQWPATLVQPVGSPLSLECTVEGTSNPNLYWYRQAAGRGLQLLFYSVGIGQISSEVPQNLSASRPQDRQFILSSKKLLLSDSGFYLCAWRGQGPKRAFFGQGTRLTVV.

V usage is TRBV28 and J usage is TRBJ1-2; 9 bases fit TRBD1. The CDR3 covers 15 residues. Trimming removed 6 bases from V and 7 bases from J; junction bases left unmatched: 12. The V gene's germline CDR1 is MDHEN and CDR2 SYDVKM. CDR3 protein: CASRYPATGGGGYTF. CDR3 coding DNA: TGTGCCAGCAGATACCCCGCGACAGGGGGTGGTGGCTACACCTTC.

The chain uses TRBV4-2 and TRBJ2-1; TRBD1 might be the D (8 bases). V lost 6 bases and J lost 9, with 18 bases in between. Germline CDR1 is LGHNA and CDR2 is YNFKEQ. The CDR3 length is 14 residues. In nucleotides, the CDR3 is TGTGCCAGCAGGAGAGCAGGGGGCGGGGGTGAGCAGTTCTTC. Translating it yields CASRRAGGGGEQFF.

The J gene is TRBJ2-7, the V gene TRBV29-1, with 7 nucleotides matching TRBD2. The CDR3 totals 12 residues. V shed 6 bases, J shed 2 bases, and the junction held 4 bases outside the gene matches. Germline values: CDR1 SQVTM, CDR2 ANQGSEA. The CDR3 loop reads CSVAGETYEQYF. The CDR3 DNA sequence: TGCAGCGTCGCGGGGGAAACCTACGAGCAGTACTTC.

The chain carries TRBV2 and TRBJ1-1; D is undetermined. Between the trimmed V and J ends, which lost 3 bases and 1 base, there was a span of 6 bases. This CDR3 spans 13 amino acids. CDR1 and CDR2 from the germline V gene are SNHLY and FYNNEI. The CDR3 is CASSDEKNTEAFF. In DNA form, the CDR3 reads TGTGCCAGCAGTGATGAGAAGAACACTGAAGCTTTCTTT.

J is TRBJ2-3 and V is TRBV5-1; TRBD2 matches at 9 bases. The CDR3 is 14 amino acids. Trimming cost V 4 bases and J 2 bases; bases outside gene matches: 2. The germline V gene encodes CDR1 SGHRS and CDR2 YFSETQ. The CDR3 sequence is CASSTSGFTDTQYF. The CDR3 coding sequence is TGCGCCAGCAGCACTAGCGGGTTCACAGATACGCAGTATTTT. Combining the CDR3 with reference TRBV5-1 and TRBJ2-3 gives the whole variable domain KAGVTQTPRYLIKTRGQQVTLSCSPISGHRSVSWYQQTPGQGLQFLFEYFSETQRNKGNFPGRFSGRQFSNSRSEMNVSTLELGDSALYLCASSTSGFTDTQYFGPGTRLTVL.

The V call is TRBV19, the J call TRBJ2-5; 7 positions agree with TRBD2. Trimming took 6 bases from V and 1 from J; bases not matched to a gene: 8. This CDR3 has 15 residues. Per germline, CDR1 LNHDA and CDR2 SQIVND (reference sequence). The CDR3 DNA follows: TGTGCCAGTAGACCAAGTGGGGGGGTCCAAGAGACCCAGTACTTC. The encoded protein is CASRPSGGVQETQYF.